A single sample is the source of the 32 T cell receptor beta chains below, sequenced in a study of cytomegalovirus exposure and HLA in healthy donors. The PCR had 60 Vbeta and 13 Jbeta primers. Clones were read by immunoSEQ multiplex PCR, and TCRdb kept only the in-frame ones, dropping some. The profile shows more than 95,000 clones, 64% of them singletons. Specimen: PBMCs. The receptors were sampled from a man between 60 and 70 years old in good health and CMV-seronegative.

V usage is TRBV27 and J usage is TRBJ2-7; D perhaps matches TRBD1 (7 bases). The CDR3 length is 13 residues. V lost 7 bases to trimming and J lost 6 bases, with 16 bases between them. The germline CDR1 and CDR2 sequences are MNHEY and SMNVEV (reference sequence). CDR3 bases: TGTGCCAGCAAAGCGGAGGGGGCGGTCGAGCAGTACTTC. Amino acid sequence: CASKAEGAVEQYF.

The chain combines TRBV29-1 with TRBJ2-1; D not certain. The V and J ends lost 3 bases and 5 bases respectively, with 14 bases between them. Per the germline V gene, CDR1 is SQVTM and CDR2 is ANQGSEA. This CDR3 is built from 14 residues. This CDR3 is CSVEGDKDNNEQFF. In DNA, the CDR3 is TGCAGCGTTGAGGGCGATAAGGATAACAATGAGCAGTTCTTC.

This clone was detected a few times. The V call is TRBV2, the J call TRBJ1-1; D remains ambiguous. Germline V gene sequence: CDR1 SNHLY, CDR2 FYNNEI. This CDR3 is built from 13 residues. The V end was cut by 1 base, the J end by 1 base, with 4 bases between. The CDR3 here is CASSEGPNTEAFF. CDR3 DNA sequence: TGTGCCAGCAGTGAAGGGCCGAACACTGAAGCTTTCTTT.

The genes are TRBV28 and TRBJ1-1; D unresolved. This CDR3 comprises 15 residues. The V end lost 5 bases, the J end lost 2 bases, and 15 bases lay between the germline ends. In germline, CDR1 is MDHEN, CDR2 SYDVKM. Here the CDR3 reads CASSPRQAFNTEAFF. The CDR3 bases are TGTGCCAGCAGTCCCCGGCAGGCCTTTAACACTGAAGCTTTCTTT.

The rearrangement links TRBV4-1 to TRBJ2-7, with a possible D match to TRBD2 (5 bases). Germline V gene lookup returns CDR1 MGHRA and CDR2 YSYEKL. CDR3 length: 13 amino acids. V was shortened by 3 bases and J by 0 bases, with 6 bases between the two germline ends. The CDR3 region has the DNA TGCGCCAGCAGCCAGACTAACTCCTACGAGCAGTACTTC. Its translation: CASSQTNSYEQYF.

This clone was observed a handful of times. V is TRBV10-1 and J is TRBJ2-1; 10 positions match TRBD1. V trimming: 6 bases; J trimming: 0 bases; junction bases outside the gene matches: 5. CDR3 size: 16 residues. Looked up from germline, CDR1 is WNHNN and CDR2 is SYGVQD (reference sequence). The CDR3 DNA reads TGCGCCAGCAGCCGACAGGGGGCTACCTCCTACAATGAGCAGTTCTTC. The encoded protein is CASSRQGATSYNEQFF.

V gene TRBV4-1 combines with J gene TRBJ2-5, with TRBD2 as a possible D gene (6 bases). Per the germline V gene, CDR1 is MGHRA and CDR2 is YSYEKL. CDR3 length: 14 residues. V gave up 0 bases and J gave up 9 bases, with 14 bases separating them. The CDR3, as DNA: TGCGCCAGCAGCCAAGATGCACAGCGCGGGGCCCAGTACTTC. Translation gives CASSQDAQRGAQYF.

This chain links TRBV27 with TRBJ1-1; D gene uncertain. V was trimmed by 6 bases and J by 3 bases, leaving 5 bases between them. The CDR3 extends over 11 amino acids. The germline V gene has CDR1 MNHEY and CDR2 SMNVEV (reference sequence). CDR3 in DNA: TGTGCCAGCAGACTGGACACTGAAGCTTTCTTT. Translated, it gives CASRLDTEAFF.

CDR3 DNA sequence: TGCGCCAGCAGCTTGCTGGGACAGACCTATAATTCACCCCTCCACTTT. Its translation is CASSLLGQTYNSPLHF. The chain uses TRBV5-1 and TRBJ1-6, with TRBD1 matching 7 bases. The ends lost 1 base at V and 2 bases at J; junction bases unmatched: 3. Germline CDR1 is SGHRS and CDR2 is YFSETQ. This CDR3 region has 16 residues.

This chain connects TRBV5-1 to TRBJ2-1, with D unclear. This CDR3 spans 15 amino acids. In germline, CDR1 is SGHRS, CDR2 YFSETQ. Trimming stripped 0 bases from V and 0 bases from J, with 7 bases between. The CDR3 DNA follows: TGCGCCAGCAGCTTGGCGTCCAGCTCCTACAATGAGCAGTTCTTC. This sequence encodes CASSLASSSYNEQFF.

The chain carries TRBV7-2 and TRBJ2-1; 10 bases agree with TRBD2. The CDR3 runs 14 residues. The V segment lost 8 bases and the J segment 5 bases; nucleotides outside the gene matches: 6. CDR1 is SGHTA and CDR2 is FQGNSA in the germline V gene. The CDR3: CASSRGLAHNEQFF. As DNA, the CDR3 is TGTGCCAGCTCCCGGGGACTAGCGCACAATGAGCAGTTCTTC.

The chain combines TRBV2 with TRBJ2-5; 7 bases are a match to TRBD1. The J call is doubtful: the DNA matches TRBJ2-7 better. The CDR3 totals 14 residues. Germline assignment: CDR1 SNHLY and CDR2 FYNNEI. The CDR3 nucleotides read TGTGCCAGCAAGGGGCAGGGGGTTTCCTACGAGCAGTACTTC. It encodes CASKGQGVSYEQYF.

This clone is termed medium-sized. The chain links TRBV28 to TRBJ1-1, with 9 bases lining up with TRBD1. The CDR3 consists of 13 residues. Germline V gives CDR1 MDHEN, CDR2 SYDVKM. Losses at the gene ends were 6 bases for V and 4 bases for J; bases not matched to a gene: 3. DNA for the CDR3: TGTGCCAGCAGGGACAGGGGATCCACTGAAGCTTTCTTT. Translating gives CASRDRGSTEAFF.

This chain joins TRBV5-6 and TRBJ1-1; 8 positions match TRBD1. Germline loops: CDR1 SGHDT, CDR2 YYEEEE. The V and J ends lost 4 bases and 6 bases, in that order; junction bases with no gene match: 8. The CDR3 is made up of 14 amino acids. CDR3 amino acids: CASSAYRGSPEAFF. The CDR3 DNA follows: TGTGCCAGCAGCGCCTACAGGGGGAGCCCTGAAGCTTTCTTT.

The chain links TRBV19 to TRBJ2-5; D is ambiguous. Trimming took off 4 bases at V and 4 bases at J, with 13 bases between the two ends. The CDR3 consists of 14 residues. Germline loops: CDR1 LNHDA, CDR2 SQIVND (reference sequence). The CDR3 DNA reads as TGTGCCAGTAGTACTGGGCCAAATGGAGAGACCCAGTACTTC. Protein product: CASSTGPNGETQYF.

This chain links TRBV7-6 with TRBJ2-2; 11 bases agree with TRBD2. Germline values: CDR1 SGHVS, CDR2 FNYEAQ. This CDR3 is built from 20 residues. The ends lost 0 bases at V and 3 bases at J; junction bases unmatched: 12. The CDR3 region has the DNA TGTGCCAGCAGCTTAGCGCCTTCGGCTAGCGGGAGGAGGTACACCGGGGAGCTGTTTTTT. Translating it yields CASSLAPSASGRRYTGELFF.

In this sample, this clone turned up a few times. The chain has TRBV5-4 and TRBJ2-6; TRBD2 is a possible D gene (5 bases). The V gene lost 2 bases and the J gene lost 2 bases, with 8 bases spanning the gap. The germline CDR1 and CDR2 sequences are SGHNT and YYREEE (reference sequence). CDR3 length: 15 amino acids. CDR3: CASSLSGTGANVLTF. In DNA form, the CDR3 reads TGTGCCAGCAGCTTATCGGGGACTGGGGCCAACGTCCTGACTTTC.

The V call is TRBV29-1, the J call TRBJ2-2, with 9 bases that match TRBD2. Germline CDR1 SQVTM, CDR2 ANQGSEA. Trimming removed 5 bases from V and 6 bases from J; junction bases left unmatched: 10. The CDR3 spans 15 residues. CDR3 nucleotide sequence: TGCAGCGTTCCTTTAGCGGGAGCGGTGGCCGGGGAGCTGTTTTTT. Translated: CSVPLAGAVAGELFF.

This clone has at least ten counts. The chain joins TRBV10-1 to TRBJ1-5; D is perhaps TRBD1 (5 bases). Trimming removed 1 base from V and 0 bases from J, with 19 bases in between. CDR1 and CDR2 (germline): WNHNN, SYGVQD (reference sequence). The CDR3 extends over 19 amino acids. Here the CDR3 DNA reads TGCGCCAGCAGTGAGTGGGGCAAAGAACGGATTCATAGCAATCAGCCCCAGCATTTT. Amino acid sequence: CASSEWGKERIHSNQPQHF.

The sample holds one count of this clone. The chain combines TRBV29-1 with TRBJ2-2; D remains ambiguous. Looked up from germline, CDR1 is SQVTM and CDR2 is ANQGSEA. CDR3 size: 12 residues. The V and J ends lost 7 bases and 1 base respectively, with 7 bases between them. CDR3 nucleotide sequence: TGCAGCGGCCAGGTGAACACCGGGGAGCTGTTTTTT. This codes for CSGQVNTGELFF.

This chain links TRBV25-1 with TRBJ2-7, with 12 bases that match TRBD1. The CDR3 covers 16 residues. V shed 3 bases, J shed 6 bases, and the junction held 9 bases outside the gene matches. Germline V lookup: CDR1 MGHDK, CDR2 SYGVNS. CDR3 nucleotide sequence: TGTGCCAGCAGTGAGGGGGCCGGGACAGGGGGCGTCGAGCAGTACTTC. Translating gives CASSEGAGTGGVEQYF.

In this sample, this clone turned up a few times. The chain is built from TRBV29-1 and TRBJ2-1; 8 bases fit TRBD1. The CDR3 sequence is 15 residues long. The germline CDR1 and CDR2 sequences are SQVTM and ANQGSEA. Trimming took 1 base from V and 5 from J; bases not matched to a gene: 7. Here the CDR3 DNA reads TGCAGCGTTGAAGCGCAGGGGGCGCATCACAATGAGCAGTTCTTC. Translated, it gives CSVEAQGAHHNEQFF.

The chain combines TRBV28 with TRBJ2-7, with TRBD1 identical over 12 bases. CDR1 is MDHEN and CDR2 is SYDVKM in the germline V gene. The CDR3 has 16 residues. The ends lost 6 bases at V and 4 bases at J; junction bases unmatched: 10. Here the CDR3 reads CASSPPPGQGAYEQYF. CDR3 coding DNA: TGTGCCAGCAGCCCGCCCCCGGGACAGGGGGCTTACGAGCAGTACTTC.

This clone has only a few counts. V and J are TRBV19 and TRBJ1-5; D is ambiguous. This CDR3 comprises 15 residues. V shed 4 bases and J shed 4 bases, with 14 bases lying between them. The germline CDR1 and CDR2 sequences are LNHDA and SQIVND (reference sequence). The DNA of the CDR3 is TGTGCCAGTAGTACCAAGACTAACACGAATCAGCCCCAGCATTTT. This encodes CASSTKTNTNQPQHF.

The rearrangement joins TRBV7-3 to TRBJ2-1; 10 nucleotides align to TRBD2. The CDR3 is 16 residues long. The J segment lost 4 bases and the V segment lost 0 bases, leaving 3 bases of the junction unmatched. Germline CDR1 and CDR2: SGHTA and FQGTGA. The CDR3 region is CASSLTSGRSYNEQFF. Here the CDR3 DNA reads TGTGCCAGCAGCTTAACTAGCGGGAGGTCTTACAATGAGCAGTTCTTC.

This clone was found a few times. The chain has TRBV25-1 and TRBJ1-5; possible D gene TRBD1, 5 bases. The CDR3 runs 17 residues. Per the germline V gene, CDR1 is MGHDK and CDR2 is SYGVNS. V lost 2 bases to trimming and J lost 1 base, with 15 bases between them. The CDR3 coding sequence is TGTGCCAGCAGTGAACAGGGAGGGAGTTCGAGCAATCAGCCCCAGCATTTT. This translates into CASSEQGGSSSNQPQHF. The variable domain in full, completed from reference TRBV25-1 and TRBJ1-5, reads EADIYQTPRYLVIGTGKKITLECSQTMGHDKMYWYQQDPGMELHLIHYSYGVNSTEKGDLSSESTVSRIRTEHFPLTLESARPSHTSQYLCASSEQGGSSSNQPQHFGDGTRLSIL.

The table lists this clone with a few counts. This chain uses TRBV9 with TRBJ2-3, with D unclear. Germline CDR1 and CDR2: SGDLS and YYNGEE. V lost 3 bases and J lost 3, with 11 bases in between. The CDR3 spans 14 residues. CDR3 loop: CASSGYVGTDTQYF. CDR3 DNA sequence: TGTGCCAGCAGCGGATACGTCGGGACAGATACGCAGTATTTT.

This chain joins TRBV29-1 and TRBJ2-7, with D possibly matching TRBD1 (5 bases). Germline loops: CDR1 SQVTM, CDR2 ANQGSEA. V lost 3 bases to trimming and J lost 7 bases, with 10 bases between them. The CDR3 runs 11 residues. The CDR3 spells CSVEAPGEQYF. Here the CDR3 DNA reads TGCAGCGTTGAGGCCCCAGGGGAGCAGTACTTC.

This clone was recorded a few times. V and J are TRBV7-9 and TRBJ2-3; TRBD2 might be the D (5 bases). This CDR3 region has 14 residues. V lost 7 bases and J 1 base, leaving 12 bases between the germline ends. The germline CDR1 and CDR2 sequences are SEHNR and FQNEAQ (reference sequence). The DNA of the CDR3 is TGTGCCAGCACCTCGGGGAGTGGCACAGATACGCAGTATTTT. This translates into CASTSGSGTDTQYF.

This clone was counted only a few times. This sequence joins TRBV15 and TRBJ1-5; TRBD1 agrees at 12 bases. Germline V gene data show CDR1 as LNHNV and CDR2 as YYDKDF (reference sequence). Trimming removed 4 bases from V and 6 bases from J; junction bases left unmatched: 10. The CDR3 has 17 residues. The CDR3 here is CATSNGGTGGRGQPQHF. The DNA of the CDR3 is TGTGCCACCAGCAACGGGGGGACAGGGGGCCGAGGTCAGCCCCAGCATTTT.

V usage is TRBV7-3 and J usage is TRBJ2-1; 10 nucleotides agree with TRBD1. Germline V gene lookup returns CDR1 SGHTA and CDR2 FQGTGA. The CDR3 loop spans 14 amino acids. After removal of 3 bases from V and 7 bases from J, the junction contained 3 bases not matched to a gene. CDR3 coding DNA: TGTGCCAGCAGCTTGGACAGGGGGGTGAATGAGCAGTTCTTC. Protein: CASSLDRGVNEQFF. The complete variable domain, with remaining parts taken from reference TRBV7-3 and TRBJ2-1, reads GAGVSQTPSNKVTEKGKYVELRCDPISGHTALYWYRQSLGQGPEFLIYFQGTGAADDSGLPNDRFFAVRPEGSVSTLKIQRTERGDSAVYLCASSLDRGVNEQFFGPGTRLTVL.

The genes are TRBV10-1 and TRBJ1-2; TRBD1 agrees at 8 bases. This CDR3 is 16 amino acids long. The V and J ends lost 5 bases and 4 bases, in that order; junction bases with no gene match: 12. Germline V lookup: CDR1 WNHNN, CDR2 SYGVQD (reference sequence). The CDR3 DNA is TGCGCCAGCAGTACTGACCGGGACAGGTATATCTATGGCTACACCTTC. Protein product: CASSTDRDRYIYGYTF.